The 18 T cell receptor beta chains below all came from one sample that was sequenced in a study of STAT5B mutations in CD4+ large granular lymphocyte leukemia. Method: immunoSEQ multiplex PCR; TCRdb's copy keeps in-frame clones and lacks some. The sample lists about 38,000 clones, 75% to 85% occurring once. Sequencing used CD4+ T cells from blood buffy coats. The receptors were gathered from a human donor in good health.

The chain employs TRBV9 and TRBJ2-5; 8 bases map to TRBD2. The V gene end was trimmed by 6 bases and the J gene end by 3 bases; junction bases not matched to a gene: 10. This CDR3 is 15 amino acids long. Germline loops: CDR1 SGDLS, CDR2 YYNGEE. CDR3 sequence: CASTPGGDFKETQYF. CDR3 DNA sequence: TGTGCCAGCACACCGGGGGGGGACTTCAAAGAGACCCAGTACTTC.

V gene TRBV2 combines with J gene TRBJ2-6, with unresolved D. This CDR3 spans 15 amino acids. The V and J ends lost 6 bases and 4 bases respectively, with 13 bases between them. Germline CDR1 SNHLY, CDR2 FYNNEI. CDR3 DNA sequence: TGTGCCAGCAGCCCGCAGAGGTGGGGGGCCAACGTCCTGACTTTC. This sequence encodes CASSPQRWGANVLTF.

V and J are TRBV6-1 and TRBJ1-2; D is uncertain. The CDR3 covers 17 residues. Germline V gene lookup returns CDR1 MNHNS and CDR2 SASEGT. V was shortened by 3 bases and J by 8 bases, with 25 bases between the two germline ends. In DNA, the CDR3 is TGTGCCAGCAGTGAGGGGAGGCAGTCCGTACCCTTCTGGGGCTACACCTTC. Translated, it gives CASSEGRQSVPFWGYTF.

The chain has TRBV19 and TRBJ2-1; TRBD2 aligns across 12 bases. V lost 3 bases, J lost 6 bases, and 6 bases stayed unmatched. This CDR3 region has 16 residues. Germline V gene data show CDR1 as LNHDA and CDR2 as SQIVND (reference sequence). CDR3 region: CASSILAGGIGNEQFF. CDR3 coding DNA: TGTGCCAGTAGTATCCTAGCGGGGGGGATCGGCAATGAGCAGTTCTTC.

This clone was detected only once. The CDR3 sequence is CASSPGEFYNEQFF. DNA for the CDR3: TGTGCCAGCAGCCCAGGGGAGTTTTACAATGAGCAGTTCTTC. The chain is built from TRBV11-3 and TRBJ2-1; a weak D match, TRBD1 (6 bases). Germline CDR1 is SGHNT and CDR2 is YENEEA. The V gene lost 5 bases and the J gene lost 4 bases, with 12 bases spanning the gap. The CDR3 has 14 residues.

The chain links TRBV18 to TRBJ2-5; D may be TRBD1 or TRBD2 (5 bases each). This CDR3 has 13 amino acids. Per germline, CDR1 KGHSH and CDR2 LQKENI. Trimming pared 3 bases from V and 4 bases from J, leaving 9 bases between. The chain's CDR3 is CASSPGTSETQYF. CDR3 nucleotides: TGTGCCAGCTCACCGGGGACGTCAGAGACCCAGTACTTC.

J is TRBJ2-2 and V is TRBV7-6; perhaps TRBD1 as D (6 bases). The CDR3 is 14 residues long. The V and J ends lost 6 bases and 6 bases respectively, with 14 bases between them. Looked up from germline, CDR1 is SGHVS and CDR2 is FNYEAQ. CDR3 sequence reads: CASRAGTSPGELFF. Written as DNA, the CDR3 is TGTGCCAGCAGGGCCGGGACATCGCCCGGGGAGCTGTTTTTT.

In DNA form, the CDR3 reads TGTGCCAGCACCTCACGGGGGGGCACAGATACGCAGTATTTT. Amino acid sequence: CASTSRGGTDTQYF. The gene calls are TRBV5-4 and TRBJ2-3; 7 bases map to TRBD2. Germline CDR1 is SGHNT and CDR2 is YYREEE (reference sequence). J was trimmed by 1 base and V by 6 bases; bases with no gene match: 5. CDR3 size: 14 residues.

As regards this clone: Mismatch with germline at one junction end may stem from a read error. The rearrangement links TRBV5-1 to TRBJ2-2; TRBD1 agrees at 9 bases. Germline assignment: CDR1 SGHRS and CDR2 YFSETQ. This CDR3 has 17 residues. CDR3 in DNA: TGCGCCAGCCGCTTAGGGACAGGGAGCGCAAGCACCGGGGAGCTGTTTTTT. This encodes CASRLGTGSASTGELFF.

The chain links TRBV5-4 to TRBJ1-5; D is possibly TRBD1 (5 bases). Trimming removed 0 bases from V and 1 base from J, with 5 bases in between. The CDR3 is made up of 14 amino acids. Germline assignment: CDR1 SGHNT and CDR2 YYREEE (reference sequence). CDR3 DNA sequence: TGTGCCAGCAGCTTGGACAGGAGCAATCAGCCCCAGCATTTT. This translates into CASSLDRSNQPQHF.

The chain is built from TRBV5-1 and TRBJ2-5; 14 bases line up with TRBD2. Germline CDR1 reads SGHRS; CDR2 reads YFSETQ. CDR3 size: 16 residues. V trimming: 3 bases; J trimming: 5 bases; junction bases outside the gene matches: 6. The CDR3 bases are TGCGCCAGCAGCTCCCTCGGGACTAGCGGGAGTGAGACCCAGTACTTC. It is translated as CASSSLGTSGSETQYF. Filled out from reference TRBV5-1 and TRBJ2-5, the complete variable domain reads KAGVTQTPRYLIKTRGQQVTLSCSPISGHRSVSWYQQTPGQGLQFLFEYFSETQRNKGNFPGRFSGRQFSNSRSEMNVSTLELGDSALYLCASSSLGTSGSETQYFGPGTRLLVL.

This clone was seen a few times. The CDR3 nucleotides read TGTGCCAGCAGCGAAGGGGGCTGGGATGAAAAACTGTTTTTT. Its translation is CASSEGGWDEKLFF. The J gene is TRBJ1-4, the V gene TRBV5-6, with TRBD1 matching 7 bases. This CDR3 spans 14 amino acids. The germline gives CDR1 SGHDT, CDR2 YYEEEE. V lost 4 bases and J lost 6; bases outside the gene matches: 6.

This sequence joins TRBV9 and TRBJ2-1, with 12 bases fitting TRBD2. Germline values: CDR1 SGDLS, CDR2 YYNGEE. Trimming removed 4 bases from V and 9 bases from J; junction bases left unmatched: 2. The CDR3 runs to 13 residues. The CDR3 DNA is TGTGCCAGCAGCCAACTAGCGGGAGGTGAGCAGTTCTTC. Its protein is CASSQLAGGEQFF.

The chain employs TRBV5-6 and TRBJ1-2; a possible D gene is TRBD1 (6 bases). The CDR3 runs to 12 residues. The ends were cut back, 4 bases at V and 4 bases at J, with 8 bases in the middle. Germline V gene sequence: CDR1 SGHDT, CDR2 YYEEEE. For the CDR3, the DNA is TGTGCCAGCAGCGAAGGGGGCTATGGCTACACCTTC. It specifies CASSEGGYGYTF.

CDR3 DNA sequence: TGTGCCAGCAGTTTAGGGGCAGGAGAATTCAATCAGCCCCAGCATTTT. It is translated as CASSLGAGEFNQPQHF. V usage is TRBV27 and J usage is TRBJ1-5, with D possibly being TRBD1 (5 bases). The germline CDR1 and CDR2 sequences are MNHEY and SMNVEV (reference sequence). V dropped 2 bases and J dropped 3 bases, with 14 bases sitting between them. The CDR3 loop spans 16 amino acids.

The J gene is TRBJ2-7, the V gene TRBV30; D possibly corresponds to TRBD1 (6 bases). The CDR3 runs to 15 residues. Trimming cost V 0 bases and J 0 bases, with 12 bases left between them. Germline V lookup: CDR1 GTSNPN, CDR2 SVGIG (reference sequence). The CDR3 spells CAWSVRTALSYEQYF. The CDR3 nucleotides are TGTGCCTGGAGTGTTCGGACAGCTCTCTCCTACGAGCAGTACTTC.

J is TRBJ1-2 and V is TRBV7-9; a possible D gene is TRBD1 (6 bases). The V end lost 1 base, the J end lost 4 bases, and 13 bases lay between the germline ends. The CDR3 runs 15 residues. Germline V gene data show CDR1 as SEHNR and CDR2 as FQNEAQ (reference sequence). CDR3 residues: CASSLGGPASYGYTF. For the CDR3, the DNA is TGTGCCAGCAGCTTAGGGGGGCCCGCTAGCTATGGCTACACCTTC.

The V call is TRBV4-1, the J call TRBJ2-3, with 11 positions matching TRBD2. This CDR3 region has 16 residues. J lost 6 bases, V lost 3 bases, and 8 bases had no gene match. Germline V CDR1 and CDR2: MGHRA, YSYEKL. The CDR3 coding sequence is TGCGCCAGCAGCCAGGTCGGACTAGCGGGTCGCGATACGCAGTATTTT. Translating it yields CASSQVGLAGRDTQYF.